The 6 T cell receptor beta chains listed next were all sequenced from one sample in a study of cytomegalovirus exposure and HLA in healthy donors. PCR was performed using 60 Vbeta and 13 Jbeta primers. TCRdb's table, derived via immunoSEQ multiplex PCR, lists solely in-frame clones and lacks some. The sample includes about 260,000 clones, about 83% seen only once; the top ten take about 2%. Sequencing was performed on PBMCs. All receptors derive from a middle-aged woman in good health and CMV-seropositive.

The chain carries TRBV5-6 and TRBJ2-1; 14 bases are shared with TRBD2. CDR3 length: 16 residues. The V gene's germline CDR1 is SGHDT and CDR2 YYEEEE. Losses at the gene ends were 4 bases for V and 9 bases for J; bases not matched to a gene: 9. The CDR3 loop reads CASSAGLAGARGEQFF. The CDR3 DNA is TGTGCCAGCAGCGCGGGACTAGCGGGGGCCAGAGGTGAGCAGTTCTTC.

The chain has TRBV30 and TRBJ2-7; 13 positions agree with TRBD2. The CDR3 spans 13 residues. The germline V gene encodes CDR1 GTSNPN and CDR2 SVGIG (reference sequence). Trimming cost V 4 bases and J 5 bases; bases outside gene matches: 2. CDR3 protein: CAWKLAGGNEQYF. The CDR3 DNA reads as TGTGCCTGGAAACTAGCGGGAGGGAACGAGCAGTACTTC.

In this sample, this clone turned up once. The CDR3 loop is CAWSVFSSYEQYF. In DNA, the CDR3 is TGTGCCTGGAGTGTCTTTAGTTCCTACGAGCAGTACTTC. The gene calls are TRBV30 and TRBJ2-7; D is unresolved. This CDR3 has 13 amino acids. Per the germline V gene, CDR1 is GTSNPN and CDR2 is SVGIG (reference sequence). The V end was cut by 0 bases, the J end by 1 base, with 7 bases between. Full variable domain (missing parts from reference TRBV30 and TRBJ2-7): SQTIHQWPATLVQPVGSPLSLECTVEGTSNPNLYWYRQAAGRGLQLLFYSVGIGQISSEVPQNLSASRPQDRQFILSSKKLLLSDSGFYLCAWSVFSSYEQYFGPGTRLTVT.

This chain uses TRBV7-2 with TRBJ2-1, with a tentative D call TRBD2 (6 bases). CDR1 is SGHTA, CDR2 FQGNSA, per germline. The CDR3 covers 15 residues. The V and J ends lost 1 base and 0 bases respectively, with 7 bases between them. CDR3 sequence reads: CASSLDGSSYNEQFF. The CDR3 coding sequence is TGTGCCAGCAGCTTAGACGGGAGCTCCTACAATGAGCAGTTCTTC.

The chain recombines TRBV7-9 with TRBJ2-3; TRBD2 matches at 11 bases. The junction had 5 bases not matched to a gene; V was cut back by 1 base and J by 5 bases. Germline V gene sequence: CDR1 SEHNR, CDR2 FQNEAQ (reference sequence). The CDR3 loop spans 16 amino acids. The CDR3 region is CASSLVLAGGKDTQYF. The CDR3 bases are TGTGCCAGCAGCTTAGTTCTAGCGGGAGGTAAAGATACGCAGTATTTT.

The V and J genes are TRBV11-1 and TRBJ2-1; TRBD2 agrees at 7 bases. J gave up 0 bases and V 5 bases, and 4 bases lay outside the gene matches. Germline V CDR1 and CDR2: SGHAT, FQDESV (reference sequence). CDR3 length equals 15 residues. The CDR3 sequence: CASSLTSISYNEQFF. The CDR3 DNA follows: TGTGCCAGCAGCCTGACTAGCATCTCCTACAATGAGCAGTTCTTC.